This TCR beta chain appears in the sequencing data of a study of blood T cells in healthy people across ages. A few counts support this clonotype. PCR was performed a second time for about 6 to 11 cycles using a sample-barcoded 5' primer and a J-beta primer mix. A single record per CDR3 protein comes from TCRdb applying MiXCR to the 5' RACE reads. The sample lists hundreds of thousands of distinct CDR3 sequences, 35% to 50% occurring once. The clonotype was recovered from a man older than 75 in good health. Sequenced input: blood.

This chain's CDR3 is CASSLDTTSNQPQHF. Here the CDR3 DNA reads TGTGCCAGCAGCCTCGACACAACTAGCAATCAGCCCCAGCATTTT. The V call is TRBV7-2, the J call TRBJ1-5; D is undetermined. The CDR3 has 15 residues. Germline lookup yields CDR1 SGHTA and CDR2 FQGNSA. The V and J ends lost 5 bases and 0 bases respectively, with 11 bases between them. The complete variable domain, with remaining parts taken from reference TRBV7-2 and TRBJ1-5, reads GAGVSQSPSNKVTEKGKDVELRCDPISGHTALYWYRQSLGQGLEFLIYFQGNSAPDKSGLPSDRFSAERTGGSVSTLTIQRTQQEDSAVYLCASSLDTTSNQPQHFGDGTRLSIL.